The clone carrying this T cell receptor beta chain was seen more than once but under ten times. Sample treatment: oral pan-JAK inhibitor, 5-10 mg twice daily. The V and J ends lost 2 bases and 3 bases respectively, with 14 bases between them. CDR3 size: 16 residues. CDR1 is SGDLS, CDR2 YYNGEE, per germline. This entry belongs to a study of CD8+ T cells in alopecia areata. Extracted RNA was reverse transcribed into cDNA, the sequencing template. The data were produced by immunoSEQ multiplex PCR, yet TCRdb's version contains in-frame clones alone and is incomplete. In the table there are about 200,000 clones, more than 45% of which are singletons.

The rearrangement uses TRBV9 and TRBJ1-4; TRBD1 might be the D (5 bases). This sequence originates from a human donor with alopecia areata. Here the sequenced sample was CD4+ T cells sorted from blood, taken at week 4, from a patient treated with tofacitinib. In DNA form, the CDR3 reads TGTGCCAGCAGCGTGCGCCCGGGACCCTCTAATGAAAAACTGTTTTTT. It is translated as CASSVRPGPSNEKLFF.